These T cell receptor beta chains were read from a single sample in a study of cytomegalovirus exposure and HLA in healthy donors. Sequenced by immunoSEQ multiplex PCR; TCRdb stores in-frame clones only, minus some. The repertoire consists of roughly 150,000 clones, with 88% occurring once and the leading ten covering around 3%. Sequenced sample: PBMCs. The source is a man aged 18-30 years in good health and CMV-seronegative. Each CDR3 is given with its conserved first and last residue. D genes are given only for firm matches. Where a row states a size, it is once, few, many or the class of an expanded clone; other rows omit it.

D | J | size | V | DNA | CDR3
TRBD1 | TRBJ2-7 | NA | TRBV6-5 | TGTGCCAGCAGTCCCGGGACAGAATACACCTACGAGCAGTACTTC | CASSPGTEYTYEQYF
TRBD1 | TRBJ2-1 | NA | TRBV9 | TGTGCCAGCAGCCTACCGGACAGGAACAATGAGCAGTTCTTC | CASSLPDRNNEQFF
TRBD1 | TRBJ1-5 | NA | TRBV5-1 | TGCGCCAGCAGCTTGGATGGGGACAGTAGCAATCAGCCCCAGCATTTT | CASSLDGDSSNQPQHF
NA | TRBJ1-1 | NA | TRBV7-9 | TGTGCCAGCAGCTTTCCCGGGAGGAACACTGAAGCTTTCTTT | CASSFPGRNTEAFF
NA | TRBJ1-4 | NA | TRBV5-6 | TGTGCCAGCAGCCAGCAGGGTGAAGAGAAGGAAAAACTGTTTTTT | CASSQQGEEKEKLFF
TRBD2 | TRBJ2-2 | NA | TRBV29-1 | TGCAGCGCTGGGACTAGCGGGGCTACGAACACCGGGGAGCTGTTTTTT | CSAGTSGATNTGELFF
NA | TRBJ2-6 | NA | TRBV28 | TGTGCCAGCAGTGGTACAGGGTGGACCAACGTCCTGACTTTC | CASSGTGWTNVLTF
NA | TRBJ1-4 | NA | TRBV16 | TGTGCCAGCAGCCAGTATCCGAGCGTAACCGAAAAACTGTTTTTT | CASSQYPSVTEKLFF
NA | TRBJ1-2 | once | TRBV7-6 | TGTGCCAGCAGCTTAGACGGTGTGGGAACGGGAGGCTACACCTTC | CASSLDGVGTGGYTF
TRBD1 | TRBJ2-1 | NA | TRBV16 | TGTGCCAGCAGCTCACAGGGGTCCTACAATGAGCAGTTCTTC | CASSSQGSYNEQFF
NA | TRBJ2-5 | NA | TRBV28 | TGTGCCAGCAATCAAGGACTTAAGACCCAGTACTTC | CASNQGLKTQYF
NA | TRBJ1-1 | NA | TRBV28 | TGTGCCGGAGGGGAGCGTGGGTTGGGCACTGAAGCTTTCTTT | CAGGERGLGTEAFF
TRBD1 | TRBJ1-1 | NA | TRBV28 | TGTGCCAGCATCCCGGGGGACAGGGGGCTTGTCACTGAAGCTTTCTTT | CASIPGDRGLVTEAFF
NA | TRBJ1-6 | NA | TRBV4-1 | TGCGCCAGCAGCCAGAGCGTGCTGGGTTCACCCCTCCACTTT | CASSQSVLGSPLHF
TRBD2 | TRBJ2-3 | NA | TRBV4-1 | TGCGCCAGCACGGGGGGGATTAAAGATACGCAGTATTTT | CASTGGIKDTQYF
TRBD1 | TRBJ2-7 | NA | TRBV5-4 | TGTGCCAGCAGCTCCCCAACAGAAGACAGGGTGGTGGGTGAGCAGTACTTC | CASSSPTEDRVVGEQYF
TRBD2 | TRBJ2-5 | once | TRBV27 | TGTGCCAGCAGCCCCGGGACTAGCGGACAAGAGACCCAGTACTTC | CASSPGTSGQETQYF
TRBD1 | TRBJ1-3 | NA | TRBV11-2 | TGTGCCAGCAGCTCATACACAGGGGCTGGAAACACCATATATTTT | CASSSYTGAGNTIYF
NA | TRBJ2-1 | NA | TRBV6-1 | TGTGCCAGCAGTGAAGTGGGGGCGCTCAATGAGCAGTTCTTC | CASSEVGALNEQFF
TRBD1 | TRBJ2-7 | few | TRBV28 | TGTGCCAGCAGTTTTAGCAGGGACAGGCACTTC | CASSFSRDRHF
NA | TRBJ2-2 | once | TRBV4-2 | TGTGCCAGCAGCCAAGACGGGGCGGGGACCGGGGAGCTGTTTTTT | CASSQDGAGTGELFF
NA | TRBJ2-3 | NA | TRBV2 | TGTGCCAGCAGTGTCGGTTACACAGATACGCAGTATTTT | CASSVGYTDTQYF
NA | TRBJ2-7 | NA | TRBV7-6 | TGTGCCAGCAGCGAAGGGGTTGAAGGGTTCTACGAGCAGTACTTC | CASSEGVEGFYEQYF
TRBD2 | TRBJ2-1 | NA | TRBV6-4 | TGTGCCAGCAGTGTCGTTAGCGGGAGGACCCCCCAGTTCTTC | CASSVVSGRTPQFF
TRBD1 | TRBJ1-5 | NA | TRBV28 | TGTGCCAGCAGTTTGGGACAGGGGCAGGTTCAGCCCCAGCATTTT | CASSLGQGQVQPQHF
NA | TRBJ2-3 | NA | TRBV5-1 | TGCGCCAGCAGCTTGGACGGAGCTGGCACAGATACGCAGTATTTT | CASSLDGAGTDTQYF
NA | TRBJ2-2 | NA | TRBV7-9 | TGTGCCAGCAGCCTTACAACCGGGGAGCTGTTTTTT | CASSLTTGELFF